This entry describes one T cell receptor (beta chain). The data were obtained in a study of blood T cell repertoires in COVID-19. Overall study: The study drew acute and convalescent COVID-19 samples from the United States, Italy and Spain.

Germline CDR1 reads LNHDA; CDR2 reads SQIVND (reference sequence). Trimming shortened V by 0 bases and J by 10 bases, and 12 bases separated the two germline ends. CDR3 length: 13 residues. Assay: immunoSEQ multiplex PCR; the TCRdb copy retains only in-frame clones and omits some. The table lists over 150,000 clones, roughly 85% of them singletons. Sample: PBMCs or T cells enriched from blood (not recorded which). This TCR was recovered from a man in his forties who had recovered from COVID-19. The rearrangement uses TRBV19 and TRBJ1-1; perhaps TRBD1 as D (6 bases). The chain's CDR3 is CASSIDPTGSAFF. CDR3 in DNA: TGTGCCAGTAGTATAGACCCAACAGGGTCAGCTTTCTTT.